Sequencing of this T cell receptor beta chain was carried out in a study of PD-1 blockade in classical Hodgkin lymphoma. The CDR3 length is 14 residues. Germline CDR1 and CDR2: MDHEN and SYDVKM. After removal of 8 bases from V and 3 bases from J, the junction contained 7 bases not matched to a gene. All trial patients relapsed after autologous stem cell transplantation. Complete response, partial response or progressive disease was each patient's best response. Study findings and constraints: Repertoire differences lack defined causes, possibly disease activity or prior therapy.

Only in-frame clones appear in the TCRdb table, and some are missing; sequencing was by immunoSEQ multiplex PCR. This sample carries 150,000 or so clones, about 78% of them seen once, and the ten largest clones take roughly a tenth. About this clone: As yet, its antigen is unknown.

The rearrangement joins TRBV28 to TRBJ2-5; 9 bases fit TRBD1. Here the sequenced sample was peripheral blood mononuclear cells (PBMCs), taken before the second cycle of nivolumab. The clonotype was recovered from a human donor with classical Hodgkin lymphoma. CDR3 loop: CASWTGAGEETQYF. The CDR3 DNA follows: TGTGCCAGCTGGACAGGGGCAGGGGAAGAGACCCAGTACTTC.